The present entry profiles one TCR beta chain with its context. In the source study's methods: Nucleated cell counts were estimated from reference gene primer amplification. Some clones are missing from TCRdb's copy, which holds only in-frame ones; the method was immunoSEQ multiplex PCR. That table gives V, J and clone size, and the DNA gave D and trimming. The sample lists tens of thousands of clones, roughly 80% occurring once. This entry belongs to a study of blood T cell repertoires in COVID-19. Across the study: Specimens from acute and convalescent COVID-19 originated in the United States, Italy and Spain. From T cells, B-cell-depleted T cells, or PBMCs came the material, which was cDNA or gDNA.

CDR1 and CDR2 (germline): KGHSH, LQKENI. The CDR3 length is 13 residues. V lost 2 bases, J lost 10 bases, and 14 bases lay in between. The gene calls are TRBV18 and TRBJ1-2; D remains unclear. The TCR was taken from an older woman with acute or convalescent COVID-19. Material: peripheral blood. In DNA, the CDR3 is TGTGCCAGCTCACCAGAAGCTAGGAACGACTACACCTTC. Translating it yields CASSPEARNDYTF.